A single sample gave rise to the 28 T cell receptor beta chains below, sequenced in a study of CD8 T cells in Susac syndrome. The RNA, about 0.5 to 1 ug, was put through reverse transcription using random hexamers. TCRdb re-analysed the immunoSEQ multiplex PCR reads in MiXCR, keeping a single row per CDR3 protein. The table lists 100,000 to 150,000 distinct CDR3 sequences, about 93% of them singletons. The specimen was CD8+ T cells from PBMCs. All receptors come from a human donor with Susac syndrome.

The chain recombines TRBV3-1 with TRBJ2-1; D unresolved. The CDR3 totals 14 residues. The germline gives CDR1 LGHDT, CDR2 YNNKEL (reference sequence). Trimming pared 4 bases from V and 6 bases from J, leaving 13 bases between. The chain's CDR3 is CASSPPATFNEQFF. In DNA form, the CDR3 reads TGTGCCAGCAGCCCACCAGCCACCTTCAATGAGCAGTTCTTC.

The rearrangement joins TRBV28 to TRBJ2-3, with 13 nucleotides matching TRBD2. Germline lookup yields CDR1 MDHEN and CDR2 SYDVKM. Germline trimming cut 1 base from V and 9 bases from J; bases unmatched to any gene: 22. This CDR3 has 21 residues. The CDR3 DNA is TGTGCCAGCAGTTTATACATCGGCGGGATGGGACTAGCGGGGACTGGTGGCACGCAGTATTTT. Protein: CASSLYIGGMGLAGTGGTQYF.

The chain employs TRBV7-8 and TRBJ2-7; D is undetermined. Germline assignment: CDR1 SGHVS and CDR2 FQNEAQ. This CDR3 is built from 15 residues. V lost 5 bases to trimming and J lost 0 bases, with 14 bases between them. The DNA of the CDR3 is TGTGCCAGCAGCCTCTGGACGGGTAGCTCCTACGAGCAGTACTTC. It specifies CASSLWTGSSYEQYF. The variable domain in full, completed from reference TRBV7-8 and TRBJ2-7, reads GAGVSQSPRYKVAKRGQDVALRCDPISGHVSLFWYQQALGQGPEFLTYFQNEAQLDKSGLPSDRFFAERPEGSVSTLKIQRTQQEDSAVYLCASSLWTGSSYEQYFGPGTRLTVT.

DNA of the CDR3: TGTGCCAGCAGCGTTGGGGGGCCCTACGAGCAGTACTTC. Translation gives CASSVGGPYEQYF. The gene calls are TRBV5-6 and TRBJ2-7; D could derive from TRBD1 or TRBD2 (6 bases each). The length of the CDR3 is 13 residues. Germline V lookup: CDR1 SGHDT, CDR2 YYEEEE. Trimming removed 4 bases from V and 2 bases from J, with 10 bases in between.

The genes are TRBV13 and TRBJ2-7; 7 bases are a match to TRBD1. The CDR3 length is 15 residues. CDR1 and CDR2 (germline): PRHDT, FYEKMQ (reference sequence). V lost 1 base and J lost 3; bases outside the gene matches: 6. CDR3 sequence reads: CASSLEGASDYEQYF. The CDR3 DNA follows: TGTGCCAGCAGCTTAGAGGGGGCTTCGGACTACGAGCAGTACTTC.

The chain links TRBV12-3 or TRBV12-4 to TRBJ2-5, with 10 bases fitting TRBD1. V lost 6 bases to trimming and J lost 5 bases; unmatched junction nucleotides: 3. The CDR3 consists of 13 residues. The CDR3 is CASRRTGGETQYF. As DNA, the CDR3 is TGTGCCAGCAGGAGGACAGGGGGTGAGACCCAGTACTTC.

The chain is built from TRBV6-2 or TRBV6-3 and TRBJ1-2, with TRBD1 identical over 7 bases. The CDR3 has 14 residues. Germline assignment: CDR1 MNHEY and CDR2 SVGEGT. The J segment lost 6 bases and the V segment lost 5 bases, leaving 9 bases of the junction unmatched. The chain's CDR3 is CASSLPGQWNGYTF. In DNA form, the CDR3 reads TGTGCCAGCAGTCTCCCGGGACAGTGGAATGGCTACACCTTC.

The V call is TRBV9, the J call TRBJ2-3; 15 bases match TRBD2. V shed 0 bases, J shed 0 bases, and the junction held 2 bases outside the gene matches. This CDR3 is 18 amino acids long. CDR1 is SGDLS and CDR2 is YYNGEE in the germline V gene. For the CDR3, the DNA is TGTGCCAGCAGCGTAGATGGACTAGCGGGGGGGAGCACAGATACGCAGTATTTT. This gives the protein CASSVDGLAGGSTDTQYF. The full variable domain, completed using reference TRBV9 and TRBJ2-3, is DSGVTQTPKHLITATGQRVTLRCSPRSGDLSVYWYQQSLDQGLQFLIQYYNGEERAKGNILERFSAQQFPDLHSELNLSSLELGDSALYFCASSVDGLAGGSTDTQYFGPGTRLTVL.

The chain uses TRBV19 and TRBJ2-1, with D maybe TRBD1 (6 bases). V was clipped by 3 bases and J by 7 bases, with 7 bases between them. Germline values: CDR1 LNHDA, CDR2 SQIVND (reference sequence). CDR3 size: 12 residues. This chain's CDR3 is CASSIDRNEQFF. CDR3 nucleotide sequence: TGTGCCAGTAGTATTGACAGGAATGAGCAGTTCTTC.

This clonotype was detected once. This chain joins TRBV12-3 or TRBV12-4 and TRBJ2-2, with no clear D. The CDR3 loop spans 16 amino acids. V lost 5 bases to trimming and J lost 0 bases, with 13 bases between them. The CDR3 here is CASSGRLHPNTGELFF. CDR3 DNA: TGTGCCAGCAGTGGCCGATTGCACCCGAACACCGGGGAGCTGTTTTTT.

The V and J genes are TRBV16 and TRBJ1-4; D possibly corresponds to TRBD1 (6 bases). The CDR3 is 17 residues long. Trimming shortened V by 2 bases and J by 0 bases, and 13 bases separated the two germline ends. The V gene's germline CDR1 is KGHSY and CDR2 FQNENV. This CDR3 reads CASSQKSGAATNEKLFF. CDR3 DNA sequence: TGTGCCAGCAGCCAAAAATCAGGGGCCGCAACTAATGAAAAACTGTTTTTT.

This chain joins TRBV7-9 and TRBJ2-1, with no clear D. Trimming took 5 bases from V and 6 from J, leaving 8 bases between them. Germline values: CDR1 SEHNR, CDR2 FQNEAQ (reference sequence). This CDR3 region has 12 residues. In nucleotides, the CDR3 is TGTGCCAGCAGCGCCCTTATCAATGAGCAGTTCTTC. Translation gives CASSALINEQFF.

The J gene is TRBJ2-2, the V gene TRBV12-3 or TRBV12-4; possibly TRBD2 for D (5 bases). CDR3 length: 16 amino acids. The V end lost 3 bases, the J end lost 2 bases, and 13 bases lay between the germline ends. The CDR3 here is CASSLGQSGNTGELFF. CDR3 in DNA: TGTGCCAGCAGTTTGGGCCAAAGCGGAAACACCGGGGAGCTGTTTTTT.

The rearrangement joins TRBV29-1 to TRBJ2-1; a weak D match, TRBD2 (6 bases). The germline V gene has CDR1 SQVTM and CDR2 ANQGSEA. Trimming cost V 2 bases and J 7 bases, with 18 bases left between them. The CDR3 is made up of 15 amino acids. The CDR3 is CSVERLENISNEQFF. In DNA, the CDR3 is TGCAGCGTTGAAAGACTAGAAAACATCTCTAATGAGCAGTTCTTC.

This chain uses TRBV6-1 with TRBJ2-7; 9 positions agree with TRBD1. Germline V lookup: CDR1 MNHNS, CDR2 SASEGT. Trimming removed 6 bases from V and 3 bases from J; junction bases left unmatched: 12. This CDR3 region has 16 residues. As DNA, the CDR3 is TGTGCCAGCAGCCCTAACCTCGGGACAGGGCTCTACGAGCAGTACTTC. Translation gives CASSPNLGTGLYEQYF.

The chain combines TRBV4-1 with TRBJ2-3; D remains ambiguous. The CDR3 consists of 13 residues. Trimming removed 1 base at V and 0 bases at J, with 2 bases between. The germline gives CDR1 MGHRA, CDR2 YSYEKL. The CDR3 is CASSQGSTDTQYF. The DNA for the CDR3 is TGCGCCAGCAGCCAAGGAAGCACAGATACGCAGTATTTT.

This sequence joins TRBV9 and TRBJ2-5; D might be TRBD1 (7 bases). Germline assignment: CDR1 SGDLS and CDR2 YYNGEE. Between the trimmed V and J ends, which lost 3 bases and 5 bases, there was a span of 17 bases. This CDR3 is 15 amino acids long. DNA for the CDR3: TGTGCCAGCAGCGCCGGAGGGGGCGAAGGTGAGACCCAGTACTTC. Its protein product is CASSAGGGEGETQYF. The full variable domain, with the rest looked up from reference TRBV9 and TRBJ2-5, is DSGVTQTPKHLITATGQRVTLRCSPRSGDLSVYWYQQSLDQGLQFLIQYYNGEERAKGNILERFSAQQFPDLHSELNLSSLELGDSALYFCASSAGGGEGETQYFGPGTRLLVL.

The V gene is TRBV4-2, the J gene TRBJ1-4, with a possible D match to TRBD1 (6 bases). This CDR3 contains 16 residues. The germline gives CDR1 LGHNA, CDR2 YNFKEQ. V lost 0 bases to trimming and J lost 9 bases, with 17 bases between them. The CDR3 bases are TGTGCCAGCAGCCAAGAAGGCTCGGACAGTCCTCAAAAACTGTTTTTT. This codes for CASSQEGSDSPQKLFF.

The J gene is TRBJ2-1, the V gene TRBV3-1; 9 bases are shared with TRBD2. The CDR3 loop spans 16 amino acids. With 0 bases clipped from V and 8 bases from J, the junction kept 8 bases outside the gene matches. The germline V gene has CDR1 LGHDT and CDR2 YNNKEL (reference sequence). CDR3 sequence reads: CASSQDFGLAYDEQFF. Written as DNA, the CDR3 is TGTGCCAGCAGCCAAGATTTTGGACTAGCGTACGATGAGCAGTTCTTC.

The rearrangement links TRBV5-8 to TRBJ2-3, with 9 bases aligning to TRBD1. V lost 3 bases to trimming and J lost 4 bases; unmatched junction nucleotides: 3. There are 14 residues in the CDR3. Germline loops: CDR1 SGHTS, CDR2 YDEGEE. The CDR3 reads CASSWGTGSDTQYF. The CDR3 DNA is TGTGCCAGCAGCTGGGGGACAGGGTCAGATACGCAGTATTTT.

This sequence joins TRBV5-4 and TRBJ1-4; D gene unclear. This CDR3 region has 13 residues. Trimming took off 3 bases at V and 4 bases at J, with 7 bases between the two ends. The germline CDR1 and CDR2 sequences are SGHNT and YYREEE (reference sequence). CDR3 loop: CASSSDHNEKLFF. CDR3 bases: TGTGCCAGCAGCTCGGACCATAATGAAAAACTGTTTTTT.

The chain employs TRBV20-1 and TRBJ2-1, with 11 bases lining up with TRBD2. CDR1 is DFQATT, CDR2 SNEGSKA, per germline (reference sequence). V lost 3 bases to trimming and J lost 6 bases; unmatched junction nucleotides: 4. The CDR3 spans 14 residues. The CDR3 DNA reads TGCAGTGCTAGGGAACTAGCGGGGGCCAATGAGCAGTTCTTC. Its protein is CSARELAGANEQFF.

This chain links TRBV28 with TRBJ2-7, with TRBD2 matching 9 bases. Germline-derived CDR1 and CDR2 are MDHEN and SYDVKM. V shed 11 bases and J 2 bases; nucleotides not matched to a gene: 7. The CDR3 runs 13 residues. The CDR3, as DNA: TGTGCCGTCGGGACTAGCCAGACCTACGAGCAGTACTTC. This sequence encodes CAVGTSQTYEQYF. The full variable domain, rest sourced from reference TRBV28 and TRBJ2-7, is DVKVTQSSRYLVKRTGEKVFLECVQDMDHENMFWYRQDPGLGLRLIYFSYDVKMKEKGDIPEGYSVSREKKERFSLILESASTNQTSMYLCAVGTSQTYEQYFGPGTRLTVT.

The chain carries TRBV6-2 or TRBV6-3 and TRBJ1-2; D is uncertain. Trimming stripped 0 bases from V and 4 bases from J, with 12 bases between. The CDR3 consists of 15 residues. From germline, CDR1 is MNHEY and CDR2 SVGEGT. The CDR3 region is CASSYSMEGGYGYTF. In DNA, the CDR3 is TGTGCCAGCAGTTACTCGATGGAGGGCGGCTATGGCTACACCTTC.

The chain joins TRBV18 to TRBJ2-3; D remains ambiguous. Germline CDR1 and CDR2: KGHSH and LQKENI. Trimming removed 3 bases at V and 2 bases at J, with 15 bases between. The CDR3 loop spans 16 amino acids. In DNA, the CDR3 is TGTGCCAGCTCACCGGCGTCAGCGAACCCCACAGATACGCAGTATTTT. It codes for CASSPASANPTDTQYF. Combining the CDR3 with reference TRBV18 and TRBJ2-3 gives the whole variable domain NAGVMQNPRHLVRRRGQEARLRCSPMKGHSHVYWYRQLPEEGLKFMVYLQKENIIDESGMPKERFSAEFPKEGPSILRIQQVVRGDSAAYFCASSPASANPTDTQYFGPGTRLTVL.

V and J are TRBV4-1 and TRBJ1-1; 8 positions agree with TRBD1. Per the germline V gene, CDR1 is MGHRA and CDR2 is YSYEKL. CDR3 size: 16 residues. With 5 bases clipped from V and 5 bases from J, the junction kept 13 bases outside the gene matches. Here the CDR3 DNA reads TGCGCCAGCAGCAGCTCCGGGCAGGGGGCGGGTACTGAAGCTTTCTTT. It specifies CASSSSGQGAGTEAFF.

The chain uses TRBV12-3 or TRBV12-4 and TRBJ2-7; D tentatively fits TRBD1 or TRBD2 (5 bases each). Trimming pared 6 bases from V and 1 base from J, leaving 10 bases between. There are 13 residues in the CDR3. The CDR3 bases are TGTGCCAGCAGGCGAGGGACGTCCTACGAGCAGTACTTC. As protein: CASRRGTSYEQYF.

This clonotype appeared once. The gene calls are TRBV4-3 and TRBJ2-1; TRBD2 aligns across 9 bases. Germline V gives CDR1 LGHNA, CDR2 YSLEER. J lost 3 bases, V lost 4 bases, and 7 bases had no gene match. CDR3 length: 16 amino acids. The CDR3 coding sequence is TGCGCCAGCAGCCCGGTAGCGGGAGAGATCTACAATGAGCAGTTCTTC. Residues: CASSPVAGEIYNEQFF.